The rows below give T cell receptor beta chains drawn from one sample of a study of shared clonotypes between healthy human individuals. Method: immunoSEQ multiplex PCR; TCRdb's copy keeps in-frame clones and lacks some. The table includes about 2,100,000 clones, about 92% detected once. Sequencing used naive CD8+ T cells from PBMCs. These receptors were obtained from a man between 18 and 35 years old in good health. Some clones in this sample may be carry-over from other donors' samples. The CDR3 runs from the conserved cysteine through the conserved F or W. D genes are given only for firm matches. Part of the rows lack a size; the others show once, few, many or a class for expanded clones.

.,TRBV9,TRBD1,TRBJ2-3,TGTGCCAGCAGCGCCTCGGACAGGGGCCCAGGGGGGCAGTATTTT,CASSASDRGPGGQYF
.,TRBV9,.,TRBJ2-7,TGTGCCAGCAGCGTAGGGGGAGGATTCTCCTACGAGCAGTACTTC,CASSVGGGFSYEQYF
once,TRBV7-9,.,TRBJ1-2,TGTGCCAGCAGGCCCGGACAGTATCCTCGAGGCTACACCTTC,CASRPGQYPRGYTF
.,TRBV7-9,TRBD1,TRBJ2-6,TGTGCCAGCAGCGGGCGGGACAGGGCGTATGGGGCCAACGTCCTGACTTTC,CASSGRDRAYGANVLTF
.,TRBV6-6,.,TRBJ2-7,TGTGCCAGCAGTTACTCCCCCCACGAGCAGTACTTC,CASSYSPHEQYF
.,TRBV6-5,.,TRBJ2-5,TGTGCCAGCAGTTACTCGAACAGAAAGGAGACCCAGTACTTC,CASSYSNRKETQYF
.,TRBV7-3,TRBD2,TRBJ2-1,TGTGCCAGCAGCCCAACAGCGGGAGTCTATTACAATGAGCAGTTCTTC,CASSPTAGVYYNEQFF
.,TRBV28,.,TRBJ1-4,TGTGCCAGCAGTAAATACAGGGCGCCGGATGAAAAACTGTTTTTT,CASSKYRAPDEKLFF
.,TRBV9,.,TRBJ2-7,TGTGCCAGCAGCCAAGGACTATCCTCGGGCGAGCAGTACTTC,CASSQGLSSGEQYF
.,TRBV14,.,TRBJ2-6,TGTGCCAGCAGCCAAGATGGGGCGGGGGCTAGAGGGGCCAACGTCCTGACTTTC,CASSQDGAGARGANVLTF
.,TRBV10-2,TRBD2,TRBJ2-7,TGCGCCAGCAGCGCTAGGACTAGCTACGAGCAGTACTTC,CASSARTSYEQYF
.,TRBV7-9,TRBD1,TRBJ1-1,TGTGCCAGCAGCGGAGGGACAGATCCTAAGATGAACACTGAAGCTTTCTTT,CASSGGTDPKMNTEAFF
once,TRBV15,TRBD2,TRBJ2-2,TGTGCCACCAGCAGTGGGCGGGAGGGCCAGTCGGCCGGGGAGCTGTTTTTT,CATSSGREGQSAGELFF
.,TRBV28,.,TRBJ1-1,TGTGCCAGCAGCGAGATAACCGGGACAAGGAACACTGAAGCTTTCTTT,CASSEITGTRNTEAFF
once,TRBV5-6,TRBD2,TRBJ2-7,TGTGCCAGCAGCTTGGTTCGGGCTAGCGGCGCCTACGAGCAGTACTTC,CASSLVRASGAYEQYF
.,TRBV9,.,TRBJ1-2,TGTGCCAGCAGCGACGCCGCGGGGGGACCTAGCTATGGCTACACCTTC,CASSDAAGGPSYGYTF
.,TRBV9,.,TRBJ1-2,TGTGCCAGCACCCCATCCTTTCGGGGATCGAACTATGGCTACACCTTC,CASTPSFRGSNYGYTF
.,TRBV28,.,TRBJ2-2,TGTGCCAGCAGTTTATGGGGACGGGACGCGAACACCGGGGAGCTGTTTTTT,CASSLWGRDANTGELFF
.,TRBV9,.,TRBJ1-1,TGTGCCAGCAGCTCGGGACCGAGTACGCGGGCTTTCTTT,CASSSGPSTRAFF
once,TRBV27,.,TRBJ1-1,TGTGCCAGCAGTTTAGAATGGAGGGGAGTAAGCACTGAAGCTTTCTTT,CASSLEWRGVSTEAFF
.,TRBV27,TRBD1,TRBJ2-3,TGTGCCAGCAGCGCTAGGGACAGGGAGTTGGCAGATACGCAGTATTTT,CASSARDRELADTQYF
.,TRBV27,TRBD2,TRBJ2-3,TGTGCCAGCAGTTTGCGGGGACTAGCGGGACCCACAGATACGCAGTATTTT,CASSLRGLAGPTDTQYF
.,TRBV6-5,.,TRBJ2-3,TGTGCCAGCAGTTACGCGTATAGGGCAGATACGCAGTATTTT,CASSYAYRADTQYF
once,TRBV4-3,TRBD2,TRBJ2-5,TGCGCCAGCAGCCTAGGGACTAGCGGGAGTTTGGGGACCCAGTACTTC,CASSLGTSGSLGTQYF
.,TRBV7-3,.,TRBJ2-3,TGTGCCAGCAGCTCATACGATTGGGGAGATACGCAGTATTTT,CASSSYDWGDTQYF
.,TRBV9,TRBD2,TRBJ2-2,TGTGCCAGCAGCGCCGGTAGCGGGAGCCGGACCGGGGAGCTGTTTTTT,CASSAGSGSRTGELFF
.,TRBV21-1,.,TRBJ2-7,TGTGCCAGCAGCAAAGGCTCGCCCGAGCAGTACTTC,CASSKGSPEQYF
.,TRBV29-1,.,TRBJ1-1,TGCAGCGTTCGTCACGGGGGGGAAGCTTTCTTT,CSVRHGGEAFF
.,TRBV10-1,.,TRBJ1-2,TGCGCCAGCAGTGATCGAGATAACTATGGCTACACCTTC,CASSDRDNYGYTF
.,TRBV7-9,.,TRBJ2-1,TGTGCCAGCAGCCCATATTATACCGGGACGGACAATGAGCAGTTCTTC,CASSPYYTGTDNEQFF
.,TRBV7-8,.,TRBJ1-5,TGTGCCAGCAGCTTAGGGCAGGTCCTCATTCAGCCCCAGCATTTT,CASSLGQVLIQPQHF
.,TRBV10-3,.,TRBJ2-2,TGTGCCATCAGTGATGGGGGCTCGAACACCGGGGAGCTGTTTTTT,CAISDGGSNTGELFF
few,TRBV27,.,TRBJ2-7,TGTGCCAGCAGTTTATCCCGAGGAAGCTCCTACGAGCAGTACTTC,CASSLSRGSSYEQYF
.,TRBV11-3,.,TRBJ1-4,TGTGCCAGCAGCTTAGTGGGGACACAAAATCCCTTTAATGAAAAACTGTTTTTT,CASSLVGTQNPFNEKLFF
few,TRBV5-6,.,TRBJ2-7,TGTGCCAGCAGCTTCGGGACATCCTCCTACGAGCAGTACTTC,CASSFGTSSYEQYF
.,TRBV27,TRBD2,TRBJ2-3,TGTGCCAGCAGTCCCTCAAGCGGGAGTCGGGAAGATACGCAGTATTTT,CASSPSSGSREDTQYF
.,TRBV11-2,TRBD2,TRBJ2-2,TGTGCCAGCAGCTCAGGACTAGGGTGGAACACCGGGGAGCTGTTTTTT,CASSSGLGWNTGELFF
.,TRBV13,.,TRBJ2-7,TGTGCCAGCACCGAAGGGGGGTCCGAGCAGTACTTC,CASTEGGSEQYF
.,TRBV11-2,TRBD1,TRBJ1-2,TGTGCCAGCAGCTCAGGTACAGGGGGCTATGGCTACACCTTC,CASSSGTGGYGYTF
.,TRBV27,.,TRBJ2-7,TGTGCCAGCAGTTTCTTTTTCGGGGACGGGACCTACGAGCAGTACTTC,CASSFFFGDGTYEQYF
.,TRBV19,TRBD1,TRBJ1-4,TGTGCCAGTAGTCCTTTCGGACAGGGGGAACCCTACGGTGAAAAACTGTTTTTT,CASSPFGQGEPYGEKLFF
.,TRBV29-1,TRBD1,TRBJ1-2,TGCAGCGGGACAGGGGGCGACTATGGCTACACCTTC,CSGTGGDYGYTF
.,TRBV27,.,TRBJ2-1,TGTGCCAGCAGTTTATTGCTCAGCGGCACTGAGCAGTTCTTC,CASSLLLSGTEQFF
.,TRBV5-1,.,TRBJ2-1,TGCGCCAGCCAGGGAAATGAGCAGTTCTTC,CASQGNEQFF
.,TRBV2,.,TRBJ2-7,TGTGCCAGCAGTGACAGCAAGTACGAGCAGTACTTC,CASSDSKYEQYF
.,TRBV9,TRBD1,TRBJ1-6,TGTGCCAGCAGCGTAAGTGGCAGGGGGCCCTCCGGGTCACCCCTCCACTTT,CASSVSGRGPSGSPLHF
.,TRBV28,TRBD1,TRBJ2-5,TGTGCCAGCAGTTTTACAGGGGGCGGAAAGACCCAGTACTTC,CASSFTGGGKTQYF
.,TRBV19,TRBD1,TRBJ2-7,TGTGCCAGTAGTATCGGGACAGACGGACTCTACGAGCAGTACTTC,CASSIGTDGLYEQYF
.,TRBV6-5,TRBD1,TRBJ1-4,TGTGCCAGCAGTTACTCGGAGGGGGCCGGTGAAAAACTGTTTTTT,CASSYSEGAGEKLFF